Described below is a single T cell receptor (beta chain) sequence and its context. This sample stems from a study of graft-versus-host responses after intestinal transplantation. The germline V and J ends were trimmed by 5 bases and 1 base, with 9 bases remaining between them. Germline loops: CDR1 LNHDA, CDR2 SQIVND (reference sequence). The CDR3 sequence is 13 residues long. Plated together were about 200,000 CFSE-labeled responder cells and about 200,000 irradiated, violet-dye-labeled stimulator cells. Post-reaction, proliferating CD3+CD4+ and CD3+CD8+ responders (CFSE-low) were sorted. Notes on the study in general: Allografts of patients with graft-donor T cell macrochimerism showed high graft-versus-host to host-versus-graft clone ratios. Some GvH clones were seen earlier in gut or blood, suggesting intestinal origin.

TCRdb's table, derived via immunoSEQ multiplex PCR, lists solely in-frame clones and lacks some. The data contain approximately 23,000 clones, around 43% of them singletons. This clonotype was sampled from a human patient who was an organ donor for intestinal transplantation. This material consisted of alloreactive CD8+ T cells from a mixed lymphocyte reaction culture, taken before transplantation. Subset here: CFSE-low proliferating T cells sorted from roughly six-day pre-transplant mixed lymphocyte reaction (GvH or HvG direction). The V call is TRBV19, the J call TRBJ2-7; no reliable D call. The CDR3 loop is CASSSGLSYEQYF. The CDR3, as DNA: TGTGCCAGTAGTTCCGGGTTGTCCTACGAGCAGTACTTC.